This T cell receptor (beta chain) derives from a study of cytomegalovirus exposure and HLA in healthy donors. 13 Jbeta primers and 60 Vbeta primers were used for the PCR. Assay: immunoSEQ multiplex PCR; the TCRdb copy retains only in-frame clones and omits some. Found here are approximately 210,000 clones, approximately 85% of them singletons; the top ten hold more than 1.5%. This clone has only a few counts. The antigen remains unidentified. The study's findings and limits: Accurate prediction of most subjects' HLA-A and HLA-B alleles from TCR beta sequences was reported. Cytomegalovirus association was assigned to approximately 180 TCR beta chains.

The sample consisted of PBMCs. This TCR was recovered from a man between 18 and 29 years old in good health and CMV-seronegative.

The CDR3 nucleotides read TGTGCCAGCAAAATTGACAGGGAGGTTGGCGAGCAGTACTTC. It translates to CASKIDREVGEQYF. This chain connects TRBV2 to TRBJ2-7, with D possibly being TRBD1 (7 bases). CDR1 SNHLY and CDR2 FYNNEI come from the germline V gene. Trimming took off 7 bases at V and 6 bases at J, with 19 bases between the two ends. The CDR3 contains 14 residues.